The 8 T cell receptor beta chains below were found in one sample sequenced in a study of cytomegalovirus exposure and HLA in healthy donors. Use of 60 Vbeta and 13 Jbeta primers characterized the PCR. Data came from immunoSEQ multiplex PCR; TCRdb stores just in-frame clones and leaves some out. The sample holds over 130,000 clones, roughly 65% seen once. Specimen: PBMCs. The receptors were gathered from a woman aged 25 to 39 in good health and CMV-seronegative.

This chain joins TRBV4-2 and TRBJ2-7; 7 nucleotides match TRBD2. CDR1 is LGHNA, CDR2 YNFKEQ, per germline. V was pared by 6 bases and J by 5 bases, with 22 bases of the junction left unmatched. The CDR3 totals 18 residues. Here the CDR3 reads CASSTTKGLGLGGHEQYF. The DNA of the CDR3 is TGTGCCAGCAGTACAACTAAGGGGCTCGGACTAGGAGGCCACGAGCAGTACTTC.

The chain has TRBV19 and TRBJ2-5; 9 bases are a match to TRBD1. The germline V gene encodes CDR1 LNHDA and CDR2 SQIVND (reference sequence). V shed 4 bases, J shed 4 bases, and the junction held 7 bases outside the gene matches. The CDR3 totals 15 residues. CDR3 amino acids: CASSKGQGLGETQYF. CDR3 sequence (DNA): TGTGCCAGTAGTAAGGGACAGGGCTTGGGAGAGACCCAGTACTTC.

The chain carries TRBV7-6 and TRBJ1-6; no clear D gene. CDR1 SGHVS and CDR2 FNYEAQ come from the germline V gene. Trimming shortened V by 5 bases and J by 2 bases, and 7 bases separated the two germline ends. This CDR3 is 14 amino acids long. In DNA, the CDR3 is TGTGCCAGCAGCGTGGGCCCCTATAATTCACCCCTCCACTTT. Amino acids: CASSVGPYNSPLHF.

This clone has a handful of counts. The genes are TRBV6-6 and TRBJ2-7; 9 bases fit TRBD2. The CDR3 runs to 14 residues. CDR1 and CDR2 from the germline V gene are MNHNY and SVGAGI (reference sequence). The V segment lost 5 bases and the J segment 7 bases; nucleotides outside the gene matches: 9. The CDR3 DNA reads as TGTGCCAGCAGTACCTCAAGCGGGAGGCGAGAGCAGTACTTC. Its translation is CASSTSSGRREQYF.

J is TRBJ2-7 and V is TRBV19; perhaps TRBD1 as D (5 bases). CDR3 length: 14 amino acids. CDR1 and CDR2 from the germline V gene are LNHDA and SQIVND (reference sequence). Trimming left V 0 bases short and J 6 bases short, with 12 bases between. The CDR3 coding sequence is TGTGCCAGTAGTATAGAGCTGTATAGGGGCGAGCAGTACTTC. This encodes CASSIELYRGEQYF.

This clone was detected once. The CDR3 sequence: CASSRGQGFGEQYV. Written as DNA, the CDR3 is TGTGCCAGCAGCCGGGGACAGGGCTTTGGCGAGCAGTACGTC. J is TRBJ2-7 and V is TRBV5-8, with 9 bases lining up with TRBD1. The CDR3 sequence is 14 residues long. The V segment lost 4 bases and the J segment 6 bases; nucleotides outside the gene matches: 8. Germline lookup yields CDR1 SGHTS and CDR2 YDEGEE.

This clone was recorded once. The chain combines TRBV18 with TRBJ2-3; tentatively, D is TRBD2 (5 bases). CDR3 size: 14 residues. The V and J ends lost 1 base and 11 bases respectively, with 16 bases between them. Germline V CDR1 and CDR2: KGHSH, LQKENI. Here the CDR3 DNA reads TGTGCCAGCTCACCACGAGGGCACAGTTCGGGGCAGTATTTT. This codes for CASSPRGHSSGQYF.

The chain recombines TRBV11-2 with TRBJ2-3; D is uncertain. The germline gives CDR1 SGHAT, CDR2 FQNNGV. The CDR3 covers 13 residues. V was trimmed by 5 bases and J by 7 bases, leaving 13 bases between them. The CDR3 bases are TGTGCCAGCAGCCGCCTGAGAGTAAATACGCAGTATTTT. This sequence encodes CASSRLRVNTQYF.